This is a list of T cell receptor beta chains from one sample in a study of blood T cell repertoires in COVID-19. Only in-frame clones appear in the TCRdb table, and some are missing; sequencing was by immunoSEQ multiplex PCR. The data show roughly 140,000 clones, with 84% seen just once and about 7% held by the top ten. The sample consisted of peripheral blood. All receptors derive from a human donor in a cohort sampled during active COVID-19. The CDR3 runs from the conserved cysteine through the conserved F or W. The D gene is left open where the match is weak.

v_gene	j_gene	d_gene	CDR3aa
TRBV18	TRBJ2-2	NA	CASSHKTAGELFF
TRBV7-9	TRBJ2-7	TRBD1	CASSIGQDYEQYF
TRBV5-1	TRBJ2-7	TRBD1	CASSLLGVDGTARYEQYF
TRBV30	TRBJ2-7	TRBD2	CAWSVQRGDLYEQYF
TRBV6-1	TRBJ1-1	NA	CASSEGARNTEAFF
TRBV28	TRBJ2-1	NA	CASSQVLNNEQFF
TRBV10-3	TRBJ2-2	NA	CAITPQGGTGELFF
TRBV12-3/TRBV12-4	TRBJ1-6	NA	CASKGGAISPLHF
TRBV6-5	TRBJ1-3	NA	CASNKPQDTIYF
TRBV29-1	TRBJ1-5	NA	CSAGGANQPQHF